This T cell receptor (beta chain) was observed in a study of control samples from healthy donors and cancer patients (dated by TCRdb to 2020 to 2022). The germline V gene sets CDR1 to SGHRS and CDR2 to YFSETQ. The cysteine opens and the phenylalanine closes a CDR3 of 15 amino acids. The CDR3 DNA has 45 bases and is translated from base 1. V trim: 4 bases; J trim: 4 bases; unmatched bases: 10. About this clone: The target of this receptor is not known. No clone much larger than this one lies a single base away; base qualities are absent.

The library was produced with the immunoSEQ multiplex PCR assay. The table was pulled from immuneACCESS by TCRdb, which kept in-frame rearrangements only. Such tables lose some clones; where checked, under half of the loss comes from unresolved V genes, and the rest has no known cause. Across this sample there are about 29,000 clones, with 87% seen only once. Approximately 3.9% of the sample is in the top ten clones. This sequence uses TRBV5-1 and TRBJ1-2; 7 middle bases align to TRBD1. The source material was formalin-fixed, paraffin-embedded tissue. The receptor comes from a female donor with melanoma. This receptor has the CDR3 CASSPDRLNLYGYTF. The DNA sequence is TGCGCCAGCAGCCCGGACAGGCTTAACCTCTATGGCTACACCTTC.